Shown below are 21 T cell receptor beta chains from a single sample sequenced in a study of cytomegalovirus exposure and HLA in healthy donors. The study ran its PCR with 60 Vbeta and 13 Jbeta primers. Sequenced by immunoSEQ multiplex PCR; TCRdb stores in-frame clones only, minus some. The profile covers approximately 190,000 clones, with around 75% appearing a single time and under 7% taken by the ten largest. The sample was PBMCs. The receptors stem from a woman in her 30s in good health and CMV-seropositive.

This chain connects TRBV2 to TRBJ2-7; D possibly corresponds to TRBD2 (5 bases). The CDR3 runs to 10 residues. Trimming cost V 6 bases and J 5 bases, with 5 bases left between them. Germline lookup yields CDR1 SNHLY and CDR2 FYNNEI. The CDR3 DNA follows: TGTGCCAGCAGCGGGAACGAGCAGTACTTC. This gives the protein CASSGNEQYF.

This chain uses TRBV7-2 with TRBJ1-5; D perhaps matches TRBD1 (5 bases). CDR3 length: 15 amino acids. V shed 5 bases and J shed 5 bases, with 16 bases lying between them. Germline lookup yields CDR1 SGHTA and CDR2 FQGNSA. In DNA, the CDR3 is TGTGCCAGCAGCCCATTCGGCAGGGTTGATCAGCCCCAGCATTTT. Its protein is CASSPFGRVDQPQHF.

The rearrangement uses TRBV7-2 and TRBJ1-1, with a weak D call TRBD1 (6 bases). From germline, CDR1 is SGHTA and CDR2 FQGNSA. The CDR3 spans 14 residues. V lost 6 bases to trimming and J lost 4 bases, with 15 bases between them. The CDR3 nucleotides read TGTGCCAGCAGGTCAGCGGGGGCCGGCACTGAAGCTTTCTTT. Translated, it gives CASRSAGAGTEAFF.

This clone was counted a single time. The V and J genes are TRBV9 and TRBJ2-5; tentatively, D is TRBD2 (6 bases). V gave up 6 bases and J gave up 5 bases, with 20 bases separating them. Germline CDR1 SGDLS, CDR2 YYNGEE. The CDR3 contains 15 residues. CDR3 nucleotides: TGTGCCAGCACCGTGACCGGCCATGCGGGGGAGACCCAGTACTTC. It codes for CASTVTGHAGETQYF. The full variable domain, with the rest looked up from reference TRBV9 and TRBJ2-5, is DSGVTQTPKHLITATGQRVTLRCSPRSGDLSVYWYQQSLDQGLQFLIQYYNGEERAKGNILERFSAQQFPDLHSELNLSSLELGDSALYFCASTVTGHAGETQYFGPGTRLLVL.

This chain uses TRBV19 with TRBJ2-7; the D gene is possibly TRBD1 (7 bases). The germline gives CDR1 LNHDA, CDR2 SQIVND (reference sequence). V was cut by 3 bases and J by 3 bases, with 12 bases left in between. The CDR3 has 14 residues. In nucleotides, the CDR3 is TGTGCCAGTAGTATCGGGGGACAGAGCTACGAGCAGTACTTC. This gives the protein CASSIGGQSYEQYF.

The gene calls are TRBV6-1 and TRBJ1-2, with TRBD1 identical over 8 bases. V shed 3 bases and J 7 bases; nucleotides not matched to a gene: 7. The V gene's germline CDR1 is MNHNS and CDR2 SASEGT. The CDR3 runs 14 residues. The CDR3 region is CASSDLDRVGGYTF. CDR3 nucleotides: TGTGCCAGCAGTGACCTGGACAGGGTTGGTGGCTACACCTTC.

The rearrangement uses TRBV2 and TRBJ2-3; the D is unclear. V shed 5 bases and J shed 14 bases, with 17 bases lying between them. The germline gives CDR1 SNHLY, CDR2 FYNNEI. This CDR3 region has 12 residues. The CDR3 region has the DNA TGTGCCAGCAGTAAAGTATACTTGGAGTGGTATTTT. It encodes CASSKVYLEWYF.

The chain joins TRBV7-9 to TRBJ2-1, with no clear D. V gave up 5 bases and J gave up 5 bases, with 13 bases separating them. Germline V lookup: CDR1 SEHNR, CDR2 FQNEAQ (reference sequence). CDR3 length equals 14 residues. The CDR3 DNA reads TGTGCCAGCAGCCCGGAATGGGCCCACAATGAGCAGTTCTTC. Translated: CASSPEWAHNEQFF.

The chain links TRBV2 to TRBJ2-7, with TRBD2 matching 9 bases. Germline-derived CDR1 and CDR2 are SNHLY and FYNNEI. The V segment lost 4 bases and the J segment 2 bases; nucleotides outside the gene matches: 6. The CDR3 sequence is 15 residues long. The CDR3 nucleotides are TGTGCCAGCAGTGGTGGAGCGGGAGGTCCCTACGAGCAGTACTTC. It specifies CASSGGAGGPYEQYF.

The count of this clone is one. The V gene is TRBV13, the J gene TRBJ2-5, with a possible D match to TRBD2 (6 bases). Germline CDR1 and CDR2: PRHDT and FYEKMQ (reference sequence). This CDR3 is built from 16 residues. With 5 bases removed from V and 5 bases from J, the gap between germline ends came to 21 bases. CDR3 sequence (DNA): TGTGCCAGCAGCCCGTCCCGGGACTTTCTGGGGGAGACCCAGTACTTC. This encodes CASSPSRDFLGETQYF.

The genes are TRBV11-2 and TRBJ2-7; D unresolved. CDR1 SGHAT and CDR2 FQNNGV come from the germline V gene. V was cut by 1 base and J by 1 base, with 2 bases left in between. The CDR3 is 12 amino acids. The CDR3 loop reads CASSLASYEQYF. Written as DNA, the CDR3 is TGTGCCAGCAGCTTAGCTTCCTACGAGCAGTACTTC.

This clone was counted between two and nine times. V is TRBV9 and J is TRBJ1-4, with D perhaps matching TRBD1 (5 bases). The length of the CDR3 is 14 residues. Germline lookup yields CDR1 SGDLS and CDR2 YYNGEE. V was pared by 1 base and J by 3 bases, with 7 bases between. CDR3 nucleotide sequence: TGTGCCAGCAGCGTACAGGGCTCTAATGAAAAACTGTTTTTT. The encoded protein is CASSVQGSNEKLFF.

The rearrangement links TRBV6-6 to TRBJ2-7; TRBD1 might be the D (7 bases). CDR3 length: 15 amino acids. Per germline, CDR1 MNHNY and CDR2 SVGAGI (reference sequence). Trimming pared 4 bases from V and 6 bases from J, leaving 19 bases between. The CDR3 sequence: CASSLIGGGAGEQYF. As DNA, the CDR3 is TGTGCCAGCAGTTTGATTGGAGGGGGCGCGGGCGAGCAGTACTTC.

The chain carries TRBV27 and TRBJ2-5, with D possibly TRBD1 on 6 matching bases. The ends were cut back, 5 bases at V and 7 bases at J, with 17 bases in the middle. CDR3 size: 14 residues. Germline V CDR1 and CDR2: MNHEY, SMNVEV (reference sequence). The CDR3 region has the DNA TGTGCCAGCAGTAAACAGGGTGGGATAGGGACCCAGTACTTC. Amino acids: CASSKQGGIGTQYF.

The J gene is TRBJ2-1, the V gene TRBV19, with a weak D call TRBD1 (6 bases). Looked up from germline, CDR1 is LNHDA and CDR2 is SQIVND (reference sequence). CDR3 length: 14 residues. The V and J ends lost 7 bases and 5 bases respectively, with 15 bases between them. CDR3: CASTSRGRNNEQFF. The CDR3 nucleotides read TGTGCCAGTACGTCCAGGGGCCGGAACAATGAGCAGTTCTTC.

V and J are TRBV28 and TRBJ1-5, with 7 bases identical to TRBD1. V was clipped by 5 bases and J by 6 bases; unmatched bases: 10. Germline V gene data show CDR1 as MDHEN and CDR2 as SYDVKM. CDR3 length equals 15 residues. CDR3 sequence (DNA): TGTGCCAGCAGTACGAATGACAGGGTGGGTCAGCCCCAGCATTTT. It yields the protein CASSTNDRVGQPQHF.

The chain recombines TRBV7-3 with TRBJ2-5; a possible D gene is TRBD1 (7 bases). The germline CDR1 and CDR2 sequences are SGHTA and FQGTGA. Trimming cost V 5 bases and J 1 base, with 8 bases left between them. The CDR3 loop spans 13 amino acids. CDR3 sequence reads: CASSQGGQETQYF. CDR3 sequence (DNA): TGTGCCAGCAGCCAGGGGGGCCAAGAGACCCAGTACTTC.

The gene calls are TRBV7-9 and TRBJ1-2; weak D call: TRBD1 (6 bases). The CDR3 contains 15 residues. The V gene lost 1 base and the J gene lost 4 bases, with 13 bases spanning the gap. Germline CDR1 and CDR2: SEHNR and FQNEAQ (reference sequence). Written as DNA, the CDR3 is TGTGCCAGCAGCTTAGAGGGGGTTAAGATCTATGGCTACACCTTC. It is translated as CASSLEGVKIYGYTF. Combining the CDR3 with reference TRBV7-9 and TRBJ1-2 gives the whole variable domain DTGVSQNPRHKITKRGQNVTFRCDPISEHNRLYWYRQTLGQGPEFLTYFQNEAQLEKSRLLSDRFSAERPKGSFSTLEIQRTEQGDSAMYLCASSLEGVKIYGYTFGSGTRLTVV.

The chain combines TRBV27 with TRBJ2-5; 15 positions agree with TRBD2. The CDR3 totals 17 residues. Germline CDR1 reads MNHEY; CDR2 reads SMNVEV (reference sequence). Trimming removed 5 bases from V and 5 bases from J; junction bases left unmatched: 9. CDR3 amino acids: CASSPGTSGRYGETQYF. CDR3 in DNA: TGTGCCAGCAGTCCCGGGACTAGCGGGAGGTATGGCGAGACCCAGTACTTC.

The genes are TRBV19 and TRBJ1-5; D is perhaps TRBD1 (5 bases). The germline gives CDR1 LNHDA, CDR2 SQIVND (reference sequence). V was clipped by 0 bases and J by 5 bases, with 14 bases between them. The CDR3 has 16 residues. The DNA for the CDR3 is TGTGCCAGTAGTATAGATTGGGGCAGGCTGGATCAGCCCCAGCATTTT. The encoded protein is CASSIDWGRLDQPQHF.

This clone was seen only a few times. V is TRBV7-9 and J is TRBJ1-1; 7 nucleotides line up with TRBD1. The length of the CDR3 is 17 residues. The J segment lost 5 bases and the V segment lost 2 bases, leaving 14 bases of the junction unmatched. Germline CDR1 and CDR2: SEHNR and FQNEAQ (reference sequence). CDR3 sequence (DNA): TGTGCCAGCAGCTTATTCTCTGTCAGGGGGATTGGTACTGAAGCTTTCTTT. Protein product: CASSLFSVRGIGTEAFF.